The 20 T cell receptor beta chains reported below all come from one sample, sequenced in a study of OX40 agonist ivuxolimab in advanced cancers. The repertoire was sequenced with immunoSEQ multiplex PCR; TCRdb's copy has only in-frame clones and lacks some. The sample lists some 80,000 clones; approximately 92% were seen once. This specimen consisted of CD4+ or CD8+ T cells sorted from blood, obtained in a trial of the OX40 agonist ivuxolimab. Every receptor here comes from an adult with an advanced solid tumor such as melanoma, head and neck, liver or kidney cancer.

This clone was detected only once. This chain joins TRBV7-9 and TRBJ1-4; 7 bases agree with TRBD1. V dropped 5 bases and J dropped 0; count of bases not matched to a gene: 3. Germline CDR1 reads SEHNR; CDR2 reads FQNEAQ (reference sequence). This CDR3 contains 15 residues. Written as DNA, the CDR3 is TGTGCCAGCAGCATGGGACAGACAACTAATGAAAAACTGTTTTTT. Protein product: CASSMGQTTNEKLFF. The variable domain in full, with the rest retrieved from reference TRBV7-9 and TRBJ1-4, is DTGVSQNPRHKITKRGQNVTFRCDPISEHNRLYWYRQTLGQGPEFLTYFQNEAQLEKSRLLSDRFSAERPKGSFSTLEIQRTEQGDSAMYLCASSMGQTTNEKLFFGSGTQLSVL.

V is TRBV10-1 and J is TRBJ2-4, with D perhaps TRBD1 (6 bases). V dropped 3 bases and J dropped 1 base, with 7 bases sitting between them. The germline CDR1 and CDR2 sequences are WNHNN and SYGVQD (reference sequence). The CDR3 is 14 amino acids. The CDR3: CASSDQGAKNIQYF. CDR3 nucleotide sequence: TGCGCCAGCAGTGACCAGGGGGCCAAAAACATTCAGTACTTC.

The DNA for the CDR3 is TGTGCCAGCAGCTTCTTCTCTGGGGCCAACGTCCTGACTTTC. Protein product: CASSFFSGANVLTF. The chain is built from TRBV7-2 and TRBJ2-6; no firm D call. The CDR3 spans 14 residues. Deletions cut 3 bases from V and 0 bases from J, with 3 bases between. Germline CDR1 is SGHTA and CDR2 is FQGNSA.

The genes are TRBV6-6 and TRBJ2-7; D is unresolved. Trimming removed 5 bases at V and 9 bases at J, with 14 bases between. The CDR3 has 12 residues. Looked up from germline, CDR1 is MNHNY and CDR2 is SVGAGI (reference sequence). The CDR3 DNA reads TGTGCCAGCAGTACCACGTTCGGCGCGCAGTACTTC. It encodes CASSTTFGAQYF.

V and J are TRBV18 and TRBJ1-5; TRBD1 is a possible D gene (6 bases). The germline V gene has CDR1 KGHSH and CDR2 LQKENI. This CDR3 spans 16 amino acids. V lost 2 bases and J 0 bases, leaving 11 bases between the germline ends. The CDR3 protein is CASSPGTRDSNQPQHF. The CDR3, as DNA: TGTGCCAGCTCACCAGGGACAAGGGATAGCAATCAGCCCCAGCATTTT. The whole variable domain, remainder taken from reference TRBV18 and TRBJ1-5, is NAGVMQNPRHLVRRRGQEARLRCSPMKGHSHVYWYRQLPEEGLKFMVYLQKENIIDESGMPKERFSAEFPKEGPSILRIQQVVRGDSAAYFCASSPGTRDSNQPQHFGDGTRLSIL.

CDR3 DNA sequence: TGTGCCTGGAGTCGGGGGGCTGACAATGAGCAGTTCTTC. Translating it yields CAWSRGADNEQFF. The chain carries TRBV30 and TRBJ2-1, with D possibly being TRBD2 (7 bases). The CDR3 consists of 13 residues. V dropped 2 bases and J dropped 5 bases, with 10 bases sitting between them. The germline V gene encodes CDR1 GTSNPN and CDR2 SVGIG (reference sequence).

The chain combines TRBV7-3 with TRBJ2-1; TRBD2 agrees at 11 bases. The CDR3 runs 16 residues. J gave up 7 bases and V 5 bases, and 10 bases lay outside the gene matches. The V gene's germline CDR1 is SGHTA and CDR2 FQGTGA. This CDR3 is CASSPNSGRATNEQFF. The CDR3 bases are TGTGCCAGCAGCCCAAATAGCGGGAGGGCTACGAATGAGCAGTTCTTC.

This chain connects TRBV5-1 to TRBJ2-5, with a tentative D call TRBD1 (8 bases). The CDR3 covers 14 residues. Germline V gene data show CDR1 as SGHRS and CDR2 as YFSETQ. V shed 4 bases and J shed 5 bases, with 15 bases lying between them. CDR3 region: CASSVGQGGETQYF. The CDR3 nucleotides are TGCGCCAGCAGCGTTGGACAGGGAGGGGAGACCCAGTACTTC.

The V gene is TRBV7-9, the J gene TRBJ2-7; a possible D gene is TRBD2 (6 bases). The germline V gene has CDR1 SEHNR and CDR2 FQNEAQ (reference sequence). Trimming left V 4 bases short and J 3 bases short, with 25 bases between. The CDR3 spans 18 residues. Written as DNA, the CDR3 is TGTGCCAGCAGCTCAGTGGGGGGTCGGAGCGGGTTCAACTACGAGCAGTACTTC. This codes for CASSSVGGRSGFNYEQYF.

This sequence joins TRBV25-1 and TRBJ1-4; the D is unclear. The germline V and J ends were trimmed by 3 bases and 8 bases, with 7 bases remaining between them. Germline values: CDR1 MGHDK, CDR2 SYGVNS. This CDR3 spans 12 amino acids. Here the CDR3 reads CASSDPFEKLFF. The CDR3 DNA reads TGTGCCAGCAGTGACCCGTTCGAAAAACTGTTTTTT.

The chain is built from TRBV27 and TRBJ2-3, with D perhaps TRBD2 (6 bases). V lost 7 bases and J 4 bases, leaving 21 bases between the germline ends. Per the germline V gene, CDR1 is MNHEY and CDR2 is SMNVEV (reference sequence). The CDR3 loop spans 16 amino acids. The CDR3 is CASTLNSGRGPDTQYF. CDR3 bases: TGTGCCAGCACTCTAAATAGCGGAAGGGGTCCAGATACGCAGTATTTT.

The gene calls are TRBV7-7 and TRBJ2-2; possibly TRBD2 for D (6 bases). CDR1 SSHAT and CDR2 FNYEAQ come from the germline V gene (reference sequence). The CDR3 runs to 15 residues. Here the CDR3 DNA reads TGTGCTAGCCGCCCGGGGGTAGCGCTGACCGGGGAGCTGTTTTTT. Translation gives CASRPGVALTGELFF. The variable domain in full, completed from reference TRBV7-7 and TRBJ2-2, reads GAGVSQSPRYKVTKRGQDVTLRCDPISSHATLYWYQQALGQGPEFLTYFNYEAQPDKSGLPSDRFSAERPEGSISTLTIQRTEQRDSAMYRCASRPGVALTGELFFGEGSRLTVL.

The chain is built from TRBV19 and TRBJ1-1; 7 nucleotides align to TRBD1. V lost 6 bases and J lost 1; bases outside the gene matches: 14. This CDR3 has 17 amino acids. Germline CDR1 and CDR2: LNHDA and SQIVND (reference sequence). CDR3 in amino acids: CASSPPRRGGTNTEAFF. For the CDR3, the DNA is TGTGCCAGTAGCCCCCCCAGGCGAGGGGGCACGAACACTGAAGCTTTCTTT.

The table lists this clone with a count of one. J is TRBJ2-3 and V is TRBV11-2; TRBD1 aligns across 7 bases. Unmatched junction bases numbered 6, after V lost 4 bases and J lost 5 bases. Germline values: CDR1 SGHAT, CDR2 FQNNGV. The CDR3 loop spans 14 amino acids. The CDR3 is CASSSDRAGDTQYF. The DNA of the CDR3 is TGTGCCAGCAGCTCAGACAGGGCAGGAGATACGCAGTATTTT.

In its sample, this clone was seen once. The V and J genes are TRBV6-5 and TRBJ2-6; D unresolved. Germline loops: CDR1 MNHEY, CDR2 SVGAGI. Trimming pared 2 bases from V and 4 bases from J, leaving 9 bases between. This CDR3 comprises 15 residues. The DNA for the CDR3 is TGTGCCAGCAGTTACGACGCTCTGGGGGCCAACGTCCTGACTTTC. Translated, it gives CASSYDALGANVLTF.

This clone was observed a few times. The chain employs TRBV6-1 and TRBJ1-4; TRBD1 matches 7 bases. The CDR3 contains 15 residues. Per germline, CDR1 MNHNS and CDR2 SASEGT. V lost 1 base, J lost 4 bases, and 3 bases stayed unmatched. CDR3 DNA sequence: TGTGCCAGCAGTGAAGGGACAGGTCTTAATGAAAAACTGTTTTTT. Its protein is CASSEGTGLNEKLFF.

The chain couples TRBV19 to TRBJ1-5; 10 bases are a match to TRBD1. CDR1 is LNHDA, CDR2 SQIVND, per germline (reference sequence). After removal of 7 bases from V and 6 bases from J, the junction contained 3 bases not matched to a gene. There are 13 residues in the CDR3. The CDR3 bases are TGTGCCAGTATGAGGACAGGGGGTCAGCCCCAGCATTTT. Protein product: CASMRTGGQPQHF.

CDR3 bases: TGTGCCAGCAGTTACTTCTATATGAACACTGAAGCTTTCTTT. Its protein product is CASSYFYMNTEAFF. This rearrangement joins TRBV6-6 to TRBJ1-1, with D unresolved. Looked up from germline, CDR1 is MNHNY and CDR2 is SVGAGI (reference sequence). The CDR3 totals 14 residues. The germline V and J ends were trimmed by 1 base and 0 bases, with 6 bases remaining between them.

V is TRBV4-2 and J is TRBJ1-2; perhaps TRBD1 as D (5 bases). The CDR3 spans 16 residues. CDR1 is LGHNA, CDR2 YNFKEQ, per germline. The V and J ends lost 1 base and 3 bases respectively, with 15 bases between them. The CDR3 nucleotides are TGTGCCAGCAGCCAAGGAGTCGTGACAGCGTACTATGGCTACACCTTC. Translating gives CASSQGVVTAYYGYTF.

The chain employs TRBV4-1 and TRBJ2-1; TRBD1 aligns across 7 bases. The CDR3 has 15 residues. The V segment lost 1 base and the J segment 3 bases; nucleotides outside the gene matches: 3. Looked up from germline, CDR1 is MGHRA and CDR2 is YSYEKL. CDR3 nucleotide sequence: TGCGCCAGCAGCCAAGTTGCAGGGGGCTACAATGAGCAGTTCTTC. Protein sequence: CASSQVAGGYNEQFF.